This record concerns one T cell receptor beta chain sequence. No antigen is known for it. It has no much larger one-base neighbor in the sample; base qualities were not kept. This sample was included in a study of T cell responses to AZD1222 COVID-19 vaccine (dated by TCRdb to the early 2020s). In terms of the full investigation: Because spike-specific TCR depth and breadth did not differ between the two schedules, AZD1222 recipients who got a second dose at roughly 4 weeks were pooled with those who got a second dose at roughly 12 weeks. TCR sequencing was performed for some 250 trial participants, of whom some 200 were given two doses of AZD1222 and about 25 were given two doses of MenACWY control vaccine. Enrollment into the trials was organized by age into subgroups of 18-55, 56-69 and 70-plus years, and those subgroups contained roughly 150, 30 and 60 TCR-sequenced participants, respectively.

The CDR3 regions of human TCRbeta chains were analyzed by immunosequencing. The authors' analysis ran thus. Repertoire TCRs were checked for matches against a reference library of SARS-CoV-2-specific TCRs that had been generated using the MIRA antigen-specificity platform. Breadth was defined as the fraction of unique TCRs that were SARS-CoV-2-associated. Depth was defined as the fraction of total T cells that were SARS-CoV-2-associated. Using the MIRA data, every spike-specific TCR was mapped to the spike region that the TCR reacted to and assigned to either a CD4 or a CD8 class. Log10-transformed breadth and depth values were compared by one-way ANOVA with Sidak's multiple comparisons tests. TCRdb re-hosts the immuneACCESS table, in-frame sequences only. Its copies lack some clones; in the studies checked, an unresolved V gene accounts for under half of them, and the cause for the rest is not known. The V and J calls and clone size come from that table; D and trimming were worked out from the DNA. The sample contains around 97,000 clones, 91% of them found a single time. The ten largest account for about 41% of the sample.

The CDR3 numbers 13 residues from cysteine through phenylalanine. Just CDR3 DNA is preserved here, 39 bases in frame from base 1. The trim is 2 bases for V and 8 bases for J, with a gap of 9 bases between the germline ends. CDR1 and CDR2 (KGHSH, LQKENI) derive from the germline V gene. The sample's time point label, decoded: baseline before first vaccination. The vaccinee samples were drawn from two UK trials, COV001 and COV002, one of which was a single-blind randomized controlled phase 2/3 trial testing AZD1222 (ChAdOx1 nCoV-19) in healthy adults. For TCRbeta chain sequencing, PBMC samples were collected from trial participants at day 0 and at day 28 after the second dose. Overall study results and their limits: Spike-specific TCR breadth and depth rose significantly after two AZD1222 doses compared with day 0 and with MenACWY recipients. Reportedly, close to half of the unique spike-specific TCRs recognized epitopes lying outside the regions that are mutated in the B.1.351 and B.1.1.7 variants. Most participants were white British and females outnumbered males, and the authors suggested that clonal diversity may have been underestimated. Vaccine-associated CD4 TCRs spanned the whole spike protein, with dominant responses in regions 160-218 and 743-854. Only 5 to 7 AZD1222 recipients were SARS-CoV-2 seropositive at baseline, limiting conclusions about previously exposed vaccinees. Because no day 14 peak-response samples were available, repertoires were characterized only after the peak T cell response. The 56-69-year group was small, and its depth increase did not reach significance, likely because of low power.

The V gene is TRBV18 and the J gene is TRBJ1-4; the D gene identity is not certain. The origin of this receptor is an adult in good health. The specimen was peripheral blood, collected on day 0 of AZD1222 vaccination. The nucleotide sequence reads TGTGCCAGCTCACCAGAGGAGGGAGAAAAACTGTTTTTT. It is translated as CASSPEEGEKLFF.